One sample yielded the 10 T cell receptor beta chains listed below, sequenced in a study of blood T cell repertoires in COVID-19. The repertoire was sequenced with immunoSEQ multiplex PCR; TCRdb's copy has only in-frame clones and lacks some. The sample has 100,000 to 120,000 clones, about 90% seen once; the top ten hold approximately 4.5%. The sample was peripheral blood. All receptors derive from a woman aged 45 to 65 with acute or convalescent COVID-19.

This chain's CDR3 is CASSSPGQIVPMNTEAFF. The DNA of the CDR3 is TGTGCCAGCAGCTCGCCGGGACAGATAGTTCCCATGAACACTGAAGCTTTCTTT. The chain carries TRBV5-4 and TRBJ1-1, with 7 bases that match TRBD1. The CDR3 is made up of 18 amino acids. The junction had 14 bases not matched to a gene; V was cut back by 3 bases and J by 0 bases. The germline V gene has CDR1 SGHNT and CDR2 YYREEE (reference sequence).

The chain has TRBV6-5 and TRBJ1-2, with 9 bases that match TRBD1. Trimming took 5 bases from V and 4 from J; bases not matched to a gene: 2. CDR1 and CDR2 from the germline V gene are MNHEY and SVGAGI. CDR3 length: 13 amino acids. CDR3 amino acids: CASSPTGGYGYTF. The CDR3 nucleotides read TGTGCCAGCAGTCCGACAGGGGGCTATGGCTACACCTTC.

V gene TRBV7-9 combines with J gene TRBJ2-1; weak D call: TRBD1 (5 bases). The CDR3 extends over 14 amino acids. Looked up from germline, CDR1 is SEHNR and CDR2 is FQNEAQ (reference sequence). The ends were cut back, 2 bases at V and 6 bases at J, with 11 bases in the middle. The CDR3 bases are TGTGCCAGCAGCTTACCTGACAGAGGCAATGAGCAGTTCTTC. Translating it yields CASSLPDRGNEQFF.

V is TRBV28 and J is TRBJ1-5, with D possibly being TRBD1 (5 bases). Deletions cut 3 bases from V and 11 bases from J, with 17 bases between. The CDR3 consists of 14 residues. The V gene's germline CDR1 is MDHEN and CDR2 SYDVKM. The CDR3: CASSFGGVGSSQHF. CDR3 sequence (DNA): TGTGCCAGCAGTTTTGGGGGGGTTGGGTCATCCCAGCATTTT.

This chain uses TRBV9 with TRBJ2-1; no clear D. Trimming took 0 bases from V and 3 from J, leaving 10 bases between them. Germline assignment: CDR1 SGDLS and CDR2 YYNGEE. CDR3 size: 15 residues. The CDR3 nucleotides are TGTGCCAGCAGCGTAGGATGGCAGGTCTACAATGAGCAGTTCTTC. It is translated as CASSVGWQVYNEQFF. The entire variable domain, with the rest obtained from reference TRBV9 and TRBJ2-1, is as follows: DSGVTQTPKHLITATGQRVTLRCSPRSGDLSVYWYQQSLDQGLQFLIQYYNGEERAKGNILERFSAQQFPDLHSELNLSSLELGDSALYFCASSVGWQVYNEQFFGPGTRLTVL.

The chain employs TRBV6-1 and TRBJ1-6; 8 positions match TRBD1. Trimming took 3 bases from V and 7 from J; bases not matched to a gene: 8. The CDR3 totals 16 residues. The germline V gene has CDR1 MNHNS and CDR2 SASEGT. Here the CDR3 DNA reads TGTGCCAGCAGTGACCCGAGGACAGGGCGAAATTCACCCCTCCACTTT. It encodes CASSDPRTGRNSPLHF.

This sequence joins TRBV28 and TRBJ2-2; 8 bases line up with TRBD1. There are 15 residues in the CDR3. Germline V CDR1 and CDR2: MDHEN, SYDVKM. V trimming: 2 bases; J trimming: 5 bases; junction bases outside the gene matches: 4. In DNA, the CDR3 is TGTGCCAGCAGTTTACGACAGGGGTTTACCGGGGAGCTGTTTTTT. The encoded protein is CASSLRQGFTGELFF.

This chain links TRBV30 with TRBJ1-1, with 8 bases lining up with TRBD1. The CDR3 runs 12 residues. CDR1 and CDR2 from the germline V gene are GTSNPN and SVGIG (reference sequence). V lost 5 bases and J lost 4; bases outside the gene matches: 3. CDR3 in DNA: TGTGCCTGGGGTGACAGGGGCACTGAAGCTTTCTTT. It specifies CAWGDRGTEAFF.

The V gene is TRBV7-2, the J gene TRBJ1-2; 7 bases map to TRBD1. From germline, CDR1 is SGHTA and CDR2 FQGNSA. V shed 5 bases and J 8 bases; nucleotides not matched to a gene: 8. The CDR3 spans 13 residues. The CDR3, as DNA: TGTGCCAGCAGCCGGGGACAGAATGGGGGCTACACCTTC. This gives the protein CASSRGQNGGYTF.

The chain recombines TRBV7-8 with TRBJ1-5, with a tentative D call TRBD1 (5 bases). V lost 1 base and J 3 bases, leaving 13 bases between the germline ends. Germline V CDR1 and CDR2: SGHVS, FQNEAQ. This CDR3 spans 16 amino acids. The CDR3 protein is CASSLGLGGANQPQHF. The CDR3 DNA is TGTGCCAGCAGCTTAGGGTTGGGAGGGGCCAATCAGCCCCAGCATTTT. Using reference TRBV7-8 and TRBJ1-5 for the parts outside the CDR3, the full variable domain is GAGVSQSPRYKVAKRGQDVALRCDPISGHVSLFWYQQALGQGPEFLTYFQNEAQLDKSGLPSDRFFAERPEGSVSTLKIQRTQQEDSAVYLCASSLGLGGANQPQHFGDGTRLSIL.